One and the same sample provided the 32 T cell receptor beta chains below, sequenced in a study of blood T cell repertoires in COVID-19. The protocol was immunoSEQ multiplex PCR, while the TCRdb copy is restricted to in-frame clones and leaves out a portion. The sample holds 61,000 or so clones, roughly 86% seen once. Material for sequencing was peripheral blood. Receptor source: a woman in her fifties or sixties with active or convalescent COVID-19.

The CDR3 region is CASTLYLDSYNSPLHF. CDR3 DNA: TGTGCCAGCACCCTCTACTTGGACAGTTATAATTCACCCCTCCACTTT. V usage is TRBV7-8 and J usage is TRBJ1-6; perhaps TRBD1 as D (6 bases). The V end lost 7 bases, the J end lost 4 bases, and 17 bases lay between the germline ends. CDR3 length: 16 amino acids. Germline lookup yields CDR1 SGHVS and CDR2 FQNEAQ.

The chain couples TRBV7-8 to TRBJ2-7; 16 positions match TRBD2. Germline CDR1 is SGHVS and CDR2 is FQNEAQ. The CDR3 has 19 residues. V lost 6 bases and J lost 4; bases outside the gene matches: 15. The CDR3 region has the DNA TGTGCCAGCAGTTTACCGACCGGGACTAGCGGGAGGGCCTGGTACGAGCAGTACTTC. It codes for CASSLPTGTSGRAWYEQYF.

The chain recombines TRBV6-4 with TRBJ2-1; 14 bases line up with TRBD2. J gave up 4 bases and V 6 bases, and 11 bases lay outside the gene matches. Germline CDR1 is MRHNA and CDR2 is SNTAGT. The CDR3 is 18 amino acids. For the CDR3, the DNA is TGTGCCAGCAGCGCCGGGACTAGCGGGAGTTACGGGTACAATGAGCAGTTCTTC. Translation gives CASSAGTSGSYGYNEQFF.

The chain combines TRBV9 with TRBJ1-1, with 7 bases aligning to TRBD1. V lost 4 bases to trimming and J lost 1 base; unmatched junction nucleotides: 10. Germline loops: CDR1 SGDLS, CDR2 YYNGEE. The CDR3 sequence is 16 residues long. The CDR3 DNA sequence: TGTGCCAGCAGCACCCACCGACAGGGCCCGAACACTGAAGCTTTCTTT. This gives the protein CASSTHRQGPNTEAFF.

CDR3 in amino acids: CASKTSGSTGTYNEQFF. The CDR3 coding sequence is TGTGCCAGCAAGACTAGCGGGAGCACAGGGACCTACAATGAGCAGTTCTTC. The J gene is TRBJ2-1, the V gene TRBV27; 12 bases fit TRBD2. V was clipped by 7 bases and J by 2 bases; unmatched bases: 9. Germline loops: CDR1 MNHEY, CDR2 SMNVEV (reference sequence). The CDR3 runs to 17 residues.

The chain recombines TRBV7-3 with TRBJ2-1; D might be TRBD2 (5 bases). Trimming shortened V by 4 bases and J by 1 base, and 11 bases separated the two germline ends. Germline V gene sequence: CDR1 SGHTA, CDR2 FQGTGA. The CDR3 has 15 amino acids. The CDR3, as DNA: TGTGCCAGCAGCTACTCGGGAATGTCCTACAATGAGCAGTTCTTC. Encoded protein: CASSYSGMSYNEQFF.

The rearrangement joins TRBV9 to TRBJ2-1; D possibly corresponds to TRBD2 (6 bases). This CDR3 contains 17 residues. V gave up 3 bases and J gave up 2 bases, with 18 bases separating them. Germline V lookup: CDR1 SGDLS, CDR2 YYNGEE. Here the CDR3 DNA reads TGTGCCAGCAGCGAACAACCTAGCTGGAGGGCCTACAATGAGCAGTTCTTC. It specifies CASSEQPSWRAYNEQFF.

The chain has TRBV19 and TRBJ2-7, with a possible D match to TRBD2 (6 bases). CDR3 length: 14 amino acids. Germline lookup yields CDR1 LNHDA and CDR2 SQIVND (reference sequence). Between the trimmed V and J ends, which lost 3 bases and 4 bases, there was a span of 13 bases. CDR3 bases: TGTGCCAGTAGTATGGGAGGTGTTGGTTACGAGCAGTACTTC. Translated, it gives CASSMGGVGYEQYF.

The rearrangement joins TRBV19 to TRBJ2-5; TRBD2 matches at 16 bases. The CDR3 has 18 amino acids. Unmatched junction bases numbered 7, after V lost 6 bases and J lost 0 bases. In germline, CDR1 is LNHDA, CDR2 SQIVND (reference sequence). CDR3 loop: CASRPSGLAGGYQETQYF. CDR3 nucleotides: TGTGCCAGTAGGCCTTCGGGACTAGCGGGGGGGTACCAAGAGACCCAGTACTTC.

The chain employs TRBV7-2 and TRBJ2-7; the match to TRBD2 covers 9 bases. This CDR3 spans 15 amino acids. J was trimmed by 3 bases and V by 0 bases; bases with no gene match: 3. From germline, CDR1 is SGHTA and CDR2 FQGNSA. CDR3 region: CASSLAREGLYEQYF. The CDR3 DNA follows: TGTGCCAGCAGCTTAGCGCGGGAGGGCCTCTACGAGCAGTACTTC.

The rearrangement links TRBV7-9 to TRBJ1-1; D remains unclear. V lost 7 bases and J lost 1, with 10 bases in between. The germline CDR1 and CDR2 sequences are SEHNR and FQNEAQ (reference sequence). The CDR3 length is 13 residues. The CDR3 coding sequence is TGTGCCAGCAATTACAGACCGAACACTGAAGCTTTCTTT. Protein sequence: CASNYRPNTEAFF.

For this clone: One end of the junction is discordant with germline, which a read error may explain. The CDR3 sequence is CASSLAGGANVLTF. The CDR3 DNA follows: TGTGCCAGCAGCCTAGCGGGCGGGGCCAACGTCCTGACTTTC. V usage is TRBV7-9 and J usage is TRBJ2-6; 8 nucleotides match TRBD2. In germline, CDR1 is SEHNR, CDR2 FQNEAQ (reference sequence). This CDR3 region has 14 residues.

The CDR3 DNA is TGTGCCAGCAGCTTTTGGGGAGTCGCCAATGAGCAGTTCTTC. It codes for CASSFWGVANEQFF. The chain is built from TRBV5-6 and TRBJ2-1; D may be TRBD2 (5 bases). The length of the CDR3 is 14 residues. Germline-derived CDR1 and CDR2 are SGHDT and YYEEEE. Trimming took off 2 bases at V and 6 bases at J, with 12 bases between the two ends. The entire variable domain, with the rest obtained from reference TRBV5-6 and TRBJ2-1, is as follows: DAGVTQSPTHLIKTRGQQVTLRCSPKSGHDTVSWYQQALGQGPQFIFQYYEEEERQRGNFPDRFSGHQFPNYSSELNVNALLLGDSALYLCASSFWGVANEQFFGPGTRLTVL.

The chain uses TRBV2 and TRBJ1-5; unclear D gene. The V gene's germline CDR1 is SNHLY and CDR2 FYNNEI. CDR3 size: 16 residues. V dropped 8 bases and J dropped 3 bases, with 20 bases sitting between them. In nucleotides, the CDR3 is TGTGCCAGCGCCGGTAGAGGGAGTGTTTCCAATCAGCCCCAGCATTTT. This encodes CASAGRGSVSNQPQHF.

This clone was seen a few times. The chain has TRBV7-2 and TRBJ1-1; maybe TRBD1 (6 bases). The CDR3 consists of 13 residues. The V end was cut by 3 bases, the J end by 7 bases, with 12 bases between. CDR1 and CDR2 from the germline V gene are SGHTA and FQGNSA. The CDR3 is CASSFRAGDEAFF. The CDR3 DNA is TGTGCCAGCAGCTTCAGGGCAGGGGATGAAGCTTTCTTT.

The chain is built from TRBV27 and TRBJ1-2; TRBD1 is a possible D gene (6 bases). Between the trimmed V and J ends, which lost 5 bases and 4 bases, there was a span of 32 bases. The CDR3 consists of 20 residues. Germline CDR1 MNHEY, CDR2 SMNVEV (reference sequence). The CDR3 is CASSPSGTKSGPATIYGYTF. CDR3 in DNA: TGTGCCAGCAGTCCTTCCGGGACAAAGTCGGGCCCGGCCACCATCTATGGCTACACCTTC.

This clone has just one count. The chain employs TRBV7-8 and TRBJ2-7; 8 bases fit TRBD2. This CDR3 is built from 17 residues. Germline CDR1 SGHVS, CDR2 FQNEAQ. V was pared by 2 bases and J by 2 bases, with 11 bases of the junction left unmatched. The CDR3 nucleotides are TGTGCCAGCAGCTTATCTTCCGTACTAGCGGATCCCTACGAGCAGTACTTC. It encodes CASSLSSVLADPYEQYF.

This chain connects TRBV7-8 to TRBJ2-5, with 9 bases aligning to TRBD1. The CDR3 loop spans 13 amino acids. Germline V gene data show CDR1 as SGHVS and CDR2 as FQNEAQ. The trim removed 6 bases at V and 5 bases at J, leaving 4 bases unmatched. CDR3 amino acids: CASSRGQGETQYF. CDR3 bases: TGTGCCAGCAGTAGGGGACAGGGCGAGACCCAGTACTTC.

The rearrangement joins TRBV7-8 to TRBJ2-5, with 8 nucleotides matching TRBD2. CDR1 and CDR2 from the germline V gene are SGHVS and FQNEAQ. V was pared by 5 bases and J by 1 base, with 3 bases of the junction left unmatched. The CDR3 spans 14 residues. This CDR3 is CASSRGRTQETQYF. The CDR3 region has the DNA TGTGCCAGCAGCCGCGGGAGGACCCAAGAGACCCAGTACTTC.

This rearrangement joins TRBV12-5 to TRBJ2-1; 8 nucleotides align to TRBD2. The germline V gene has CDR1 LGHNT and CDR2 FRNRAP. The CDR3 is made up of 15 amino acids. J was trimmed by 8 bases and V by 4 bases; bases with no gene match: 10. CDR3 region: CASGSQLAGTDEQFF. The CDR3 bases are TGTGCTAGTGGTTCCCAGTTAGCGGGAACCGATGAGCAGTTCTTC. The variable domain in full, completed from reference TRBV12-5 and TRBJ2-1, reads DARVTQTPRHKVTEMGQEVTMRCQPILGHNTVFWYRQTMMQGLELLAYFRNRAPLDDSGMPKDRFSAEMPDATLATLKIQPSEPRDSAVYFCASGSQLAGTDEQFFGPGTRLTVL.

V gene TRBV6-1 combines with J gene TRBJ2-3, with D perhaps TRBD2 (6 bases). This CDR3 comprises 17 residues. Germline V CDR1 and CDR2: MNHNS, SASEGT. Trimming stripped 4 bases from V and 1 base from J, with 18 bases between. The CDR3 coding sequence is TGTGCCAGCAGTGTCGCTATTGGGGGGAGTGGCACAGATACGCAGTATTTT. This gives the protein CASSVAIGGSGTDTQYF.

V usage is TRBV5-6 and J usage is TRBJ1-6; no clear D gene. CDR1 and CDR2 (germline): SGHDT, YYEEEE. This CDR3 contains 14 residues. V lost 2 bases and J lost 8, with 11 bases in between. CDR3 DNA: TGTGCCAGCAGCTTCTCCACTAAAGATTCACCCCTCCACTTT. The encoded protein is CASSFSTKDSPLHF.

This chain joins TRBV7-9 and TRBJ2-1; D may be TRBD1 (6 bases). The CDR3 contains 13 residues. From germline, CDR1 is SEHNR and CDR2 FQNEAQ (reference sequence). Trimming pared 5 bases from V and 3 bases from J, leaving 8 bases between. DNA of the CDR3: TGTGCCAGCAGCGTGGACAGCTACAATGAGCAGTTCTTC. Encoded protein: CASSVDSYNEQFF.

The chain joins TRBV19 to TRBJ1-2; D is undetermined. V gave up 5 bases and J gave up 4 bases, with 17 bases separating them. The germline CDR1 and CDR2 sequences are LNHDA and SQIVND (reference sequence). This CDR3 region has 15 residues. CDR3 bases: TGTGCCAGTAGTGGGCTCGGGGTATGGACCTATGGCTACACCTTC. Its protein is CASSGLGVWTYGYTF.

The chain uses TRBV2 and TRBJ2-5; D may be TRBD2 (6 bases). From germline, CDR1 is SNHLY and CDR2 FYNNEI. The CDR3 length is 15 residues. Between the trimmed V and J ends, which lost 4 bases and 5 bases, there was a span of 17 bases. CDR3 sequence reads: CASSGEDGMVETQYF. The CDR3 region has the DNA TGTGCCAGCAGTGGGGAGGACGGGATGGTGGAGACCCAGTACTTC.

The chain carries TRBV9 and TRBJ2-3; D is uncertain. V was cut by 0 bases and J by 0 bases, with 8 bases left in between. Germline V gives CDR1 SGDLS, CDR2 YYNGEE. The CDR3 extends over 15 amino acids. The CDR3 region has the DNA TGTGCCAGCAGCGTAGATGGGCACAGCACAGATACGCAGTATTTT. The encoded protein is CASSVDGHSTDTQYF.

This clone appeared a single time. The chain joins TRBV2 to TRBJ2-7; 10 nucleotides line up with TRBD1. CDR3 length: 15 residues. V lost 4 bases and J lost 3; bases outside the gene matches: 6. Germline CDR1 SNHLY, CDR2 FYNNEI. CDR3 in amino acids: CASSGTGTGVYEQYF. The CDR3 bases are TGTGCCAGCAGTGGCACCGGGACAGGGGTCTACGAGCAGTACTTC.

This clone was recorded only once. This rearrangement joins TRBV19 to TRBJ2-1; 13 positions match TRBD2. CDR1 is LNHDA and CDR2 is SQIVND in the germline V gene (reference sequence). Trimming at V came to 4 bases and at J to 6 bases, leaving 3 bases not matched to a gene. The CDR3 is made up of 15 amino acids. The CDR3 sequence is CASSTTSGRFNEQFF. CDR3 in DNA: TGTGCCAGTAGTACGACTAGCGGGAGGTTCAATGAGCAGTTCTTC.

The sample holds one count of this clone. The chain employs TRBV5-1 and TRBJ1-5; 9 nucleotides line up with TRBD1. The CDR3 sequence is 15 residues long. J was trimmed by 2 bases and V by 4 bases; bases with no gene match: 4. From germline, CDR1 is SGHRS and CDR2 YFSETQ. CDR3 DNA: TGCGCCAGCAGCCTCACAGGGGGCGGCAATCAGCCCCAGCATTTT. Translation gives CASSLTGGGNQPQHF.

This rearrangement joins TRBV11-3 to TRBJ2-1; the match to TRBD1 covers 7 bases. V was clipped by 3 bases and J by 0 bases; unmatched bases: 2. This CDR3 spans 15 amino acids. CDR1 is SGHNT and CDR2 is YENEEA in the germline V gene. Written as DNA, the CDR3 is TGTGCCAGCAGCTTCGGACAGGCCTCCTACAATGAGCAGTTCTTC. Protein: CASSFGQASYNEQFF.

The V and J genes are TRBV28 and TRBJ1-1, with unresolved D. The V end was cut by 2 bases, the J end by 4 bases, with 8 bases between. Germline CDR1 reads MDHEN; CDR2 reads SYDVKM. The CDR3 consists of 13 residues. CDR3 in amino acids: CASSLPLGTEAFF. The CDR3 DNA reads TGTGCCAGCAGTTTACCCCTCGGCACTGAAGCTTTCTTT.

The rearrangement joins TRBV9 to TRBJ1-2, with a possible D match to TRBD1 (5 bases). Germline loops: CDR1 SGDLS, CDR2 YYNGEE. CDR3 length: 13 amino acids. V was clipped by 3 bases and J by 8 bases, with 14 bases between them. The CDR3 bases are TGTGCCAGCAGCGCCGCGACAGCTCAAGGCTACACCTTC. It codes for CASSAATAQGYTF.